Listed below are T cell receptor beta chains from one sample, sequenced in a study of T cell repertoires in cytomegalovirus infection. For these TCRs, the target antigens are not known. TCRdb recomputed calls from the reads with MiXCR, one row per CDR3 protein. The data contain roughly 990,000 distinct CDR3 sequences, roughly a third of them singletons. The sample in question was cultured CD8+ T cells from PBMCs, obtained from culture after CMV antigen stimulation. These receptors came from a human donor in good health (CMV status not recorded). Some clones in this sample may be carry-over from other donors' samples. Both conserved end residues are part of each CDR3. The D gene is left open where the match is weak. A row's size may be missing; if present it is once, few, many or a size class.

clone size	D gene	CDR3 length	V gene	J gene	CDR3 DNA	CDR3 protein
few	-	12	TRBV2	TRBJ2-7	TGTGCCAGCAGTGAGGGCTTCAACGAGCAGTACTTC	CASSEGFNEQYF
-	TRBD1	14	TRBV5-1	TRBJ1-1	TGCGCCAGCAGACATCGGACAGGGACAAGTGAAGCTTTCTTT	CASRHRTGTSEAFF
many	TRBD2	15	TRBV2	TRBJ2-1	TGTGCCAGCAGTCAGCGGGGGGGGTCCTACAATGAGCAGTTCTTC	CASSQRGGSYNEQFF
-	TRBD1	14	TRBV6-2/TRBV6-3	TRBJ2-1	TGTGCCAGCAGTTCCGTGGACAGGGATAATGAGCAGTTCTTC	CASSSVDRDNEQFF
-	-	15	TRBV6-1	TRBJ2-5	TGTGCCAGCAGTGAAGGGTACTCAAGTGGCGAGACCCAGTACTTC	CASSEGYSSGETQYF
many	-	16	TRBV7-9	TRBJ2-7	TGTGCCAGCAGCATATTTCCTTATGGGGATTCCTACGAGCAGTACTTC	CASSIFPYGDSYEQYF
-	-	18	TRBV24-1	TRBJ2-3	TGTGCCACCAGCATTGGGATAGACGGAACTCTCAACACAGATACGCAGTATTTT	CATSIGIDGTLNTDTQYF
-	-	13	TRBV19	TRBJ2-3	TGTGCCAGTAGTATTAAAGGGGCCGATACGCAGTATTTT	CASSIKGADTQYF
few	-	16	TRBV4-1	TRBJ2-3	TGCGCCAGCAGCCTCGTCACTCGCCGGGGCACAGATACGCAGTATTTT	CASSLVTRRGTDTQYF
many	TRBD2	15	TRBV12-3/TRBV12-4	TRBJ2-5	TGTGCCAGCGAAGCGATAGCGGGGGTCCAAGAGACCCAGTACTTC	CASEAIAGVQETQYF
-	-	12	TRBV7-8	TRBJ2-1	TGTGCCAGCACCGATATTCGGAATGAGCAGTTCTTC	CASTDIRNEQFF
few	-	13	TRBV19	TRBJ2-2	TGTGCCAGCCTTGGTGTGAACACCGGGGAGCTGTTTTTT	CASLGVNTGELFF
few	TRBD2	16	TRBV7-3	TRBJ2-1	TGTGCCAGCAGCAGTAAGGAGGGACTAGCCTACAATGAGCAGTTCTTC	CASSSKEGLAYNEQFF
few	-	14	TRBV19	TRBJ2-1	TGTGCCAGTAGTATGTACGGGCTGGTAAATGAGCAGTTCTTC	CASSMYGLVNEQFF
few	TRBD1	14	TRBV7-9	TRBJ1-2	TGTGCCAGCAGCACGGACAGGGCCCCCTATGGCTACACCTTC	CASSTDRAPYGYTF
few	TRBD2	16	TRBV6-2/TRBV6-3	TRBJ2-5	TGTGCCAGCAGTTATTGGGGACTAGCAGCCCAAGAGACCCAGTACTTC	CASSYWGLAAQETQYF
many	TRBD1	16	TRBV7-6	TRBJ1-2	TGTGCCAGCGGACAGGGGGCGCCCCCCTTAAACTATGGCTACACCTTC	CASGQGAPPLNYGYTF
-	-	11	TRBV10-3	TRBJ1-1	TGTGCCATCAGTGAGGGGGCTGAAGCTTTCTTT	CAISEGAEAFF
-	-	13	TRBV27	TRBJ2-1	TGTGCCAGCAGTTCGGCCGGGACCAGTGGGCAGTTCTTC	CASSSAGTSGQFF
-	-	15	TRBV6-6	TRBJ1-6	TGTGCCAGCAGTTACTCTCTGGGGGCAGATTCACCCCTCCACTTT	CASSYSLGADSPLHF
once	TRBD1	15	TRBV6-6	TRBJ1-2	TGTGCCAGTAGTTACACGGGACAGGGGGCGCCTGGCTACACCTTC	CASSYTGQGAPGYTF
few	-	12	TRBV15	TRBJ2-5	TGTGCCACCAGCGATGAGGAGGAGACCCAGTACTTC	CATSDEEETQYF
many	-	19	TRBV12-5	TRBJ1-4	TGTGCTAGTGGTTTGGTCTCCCGTCTACACAGTGCAACTAATGAAAAACTGTTTTTT	CASGLVSRLHSATNEKLFF
many	-	15	TRBV6-2/TRBV6-3	TRBJ2-2	TGTGCCAGCAGTTACGGGTCCGCGAACACCGGGGAGCTGTTTTTT	CASSYGSANTGELFF
-	-	17	TRBV27	TRBJ2-1	TGTGCCAGCAGTCTCCACCAGAGCAGAGCCTCCTACAATGAGCAGTTCTTC	CASSLHQSRASYNEQFF
-	-	15	TRBV5-1	TRBJ2-7	TGCGCCAGCAGCTTGGGGACAGACGAACCCTACGAGCAGTACTTC	CASSLGTDEPYEQYF
-	-	14	TRBV4-1	TRBJ2-1	TGCGCCAGCAGCCCACCGACAGAACGCGGTGAGCAGTTCTTC	CASSPPTERGEQFF
-	-	15	TRBV27	TRBJ1-1	TGTGCCAGCAGTTTGGGGGGGTGGAGAAACACTGAAGCTTTCTTT	CASSLGGWRNTEAFF
-	-	13	TRBV6-5	TRBJ1-2	TGTGCCAGCAGCTACACAGCTGACTATGGCTACACCTTC	CASSYTADYGYTF
-	TRBD1	17	TRBV6-1	TRBJ2-5	TGTGCCAGCAGTGAACCCGGACAGGGGGGGCAACAAGAGACCCAGTACTTC	CASSEPGQGGQQETQYF
few	TRBD1	15	TRBV6-5	TRBJ2-2	TGTGCCAGCAGTTACCCGGACAGGGGGCCCGGGGAGCTGTTTTTT	CASSYPDRGPGELFF
-	-	10	TRBV19	TRBJ1-1	TGTGCCAGCGGCTGGCCTGAAGCTTTCTTT	CASGWPEAFF
few	-	17	TRBV4-1	TRBJ2-2	TGCGCCAGCAGCCAAGACAGGGACGACCTTAACACCGGGGAGCTGTTTTTT	CASSQDRDDLNTGELFF
few	TRBD2	13	TRBV29-1	TRBJ2-1	TGCAGCGTTGTGCTAGCGGGCGATTGGGAGCAGTTCTTC	CSVVLAGDWEQFF
few	-	13	TRBV12-3/TRBV12-4	TRBJ2-5	TGTGCCAGCACATATGGCAGTCGAGAGACCCAGTACTTC	CASTYGSRETQYF
-	-	15	TRBV24-1	TRBJ1-5	TGTGCCACCAGTGATTTCGGAGACAGCAATCAGCCCCAGCATTTT	CATSDFGDSNQPQHF
-	-	15	TRBV12-3/TRBV12-4	TRBJ1-2	TGTGTCAGCAGTTCCTGGGACCGCGGGGACTATGGCTACACCTTC	CVSSSWDRGDYGYTF
-	-	16	TRBV27	TRBJ2-3	TGTGCCAGCAGTTTATTGGGCTACGATAGCACAGATACGCAGTATTTT	CASSLLGYDSTDTQYF
few	TRBD1	17	TRBV9	TRBJ2-6	TGTGCCAGCAGCATCAGGACAGGCCGCTCTGGGGCCAACGTCCTGACTTTC	CASSIRTGRSGANVLTF
-	TRBD1	15	TRBV7-6	TRBJ1-1	TGTGCCAGCAGCCCGCGGACAGGGGTCGACACTGAAGCTTTCTTT	CASSPRTGVDTEAFF
many	-	16	TRBV7-9	TRBJ2-1	TGTGCCAGCAGCTCACGTGACAGGAGCTCCTACAATGAGCAGTTCTTC	CASSSRDRSSYNEQFF
-	-	17	TRBV2	TRBJ1-2	TGTGCCAGCAGTGATAGGAGCCTAGGACAGTCAATCTATGGCTACACCTTC	CASSDRSLGQSIYGYTF